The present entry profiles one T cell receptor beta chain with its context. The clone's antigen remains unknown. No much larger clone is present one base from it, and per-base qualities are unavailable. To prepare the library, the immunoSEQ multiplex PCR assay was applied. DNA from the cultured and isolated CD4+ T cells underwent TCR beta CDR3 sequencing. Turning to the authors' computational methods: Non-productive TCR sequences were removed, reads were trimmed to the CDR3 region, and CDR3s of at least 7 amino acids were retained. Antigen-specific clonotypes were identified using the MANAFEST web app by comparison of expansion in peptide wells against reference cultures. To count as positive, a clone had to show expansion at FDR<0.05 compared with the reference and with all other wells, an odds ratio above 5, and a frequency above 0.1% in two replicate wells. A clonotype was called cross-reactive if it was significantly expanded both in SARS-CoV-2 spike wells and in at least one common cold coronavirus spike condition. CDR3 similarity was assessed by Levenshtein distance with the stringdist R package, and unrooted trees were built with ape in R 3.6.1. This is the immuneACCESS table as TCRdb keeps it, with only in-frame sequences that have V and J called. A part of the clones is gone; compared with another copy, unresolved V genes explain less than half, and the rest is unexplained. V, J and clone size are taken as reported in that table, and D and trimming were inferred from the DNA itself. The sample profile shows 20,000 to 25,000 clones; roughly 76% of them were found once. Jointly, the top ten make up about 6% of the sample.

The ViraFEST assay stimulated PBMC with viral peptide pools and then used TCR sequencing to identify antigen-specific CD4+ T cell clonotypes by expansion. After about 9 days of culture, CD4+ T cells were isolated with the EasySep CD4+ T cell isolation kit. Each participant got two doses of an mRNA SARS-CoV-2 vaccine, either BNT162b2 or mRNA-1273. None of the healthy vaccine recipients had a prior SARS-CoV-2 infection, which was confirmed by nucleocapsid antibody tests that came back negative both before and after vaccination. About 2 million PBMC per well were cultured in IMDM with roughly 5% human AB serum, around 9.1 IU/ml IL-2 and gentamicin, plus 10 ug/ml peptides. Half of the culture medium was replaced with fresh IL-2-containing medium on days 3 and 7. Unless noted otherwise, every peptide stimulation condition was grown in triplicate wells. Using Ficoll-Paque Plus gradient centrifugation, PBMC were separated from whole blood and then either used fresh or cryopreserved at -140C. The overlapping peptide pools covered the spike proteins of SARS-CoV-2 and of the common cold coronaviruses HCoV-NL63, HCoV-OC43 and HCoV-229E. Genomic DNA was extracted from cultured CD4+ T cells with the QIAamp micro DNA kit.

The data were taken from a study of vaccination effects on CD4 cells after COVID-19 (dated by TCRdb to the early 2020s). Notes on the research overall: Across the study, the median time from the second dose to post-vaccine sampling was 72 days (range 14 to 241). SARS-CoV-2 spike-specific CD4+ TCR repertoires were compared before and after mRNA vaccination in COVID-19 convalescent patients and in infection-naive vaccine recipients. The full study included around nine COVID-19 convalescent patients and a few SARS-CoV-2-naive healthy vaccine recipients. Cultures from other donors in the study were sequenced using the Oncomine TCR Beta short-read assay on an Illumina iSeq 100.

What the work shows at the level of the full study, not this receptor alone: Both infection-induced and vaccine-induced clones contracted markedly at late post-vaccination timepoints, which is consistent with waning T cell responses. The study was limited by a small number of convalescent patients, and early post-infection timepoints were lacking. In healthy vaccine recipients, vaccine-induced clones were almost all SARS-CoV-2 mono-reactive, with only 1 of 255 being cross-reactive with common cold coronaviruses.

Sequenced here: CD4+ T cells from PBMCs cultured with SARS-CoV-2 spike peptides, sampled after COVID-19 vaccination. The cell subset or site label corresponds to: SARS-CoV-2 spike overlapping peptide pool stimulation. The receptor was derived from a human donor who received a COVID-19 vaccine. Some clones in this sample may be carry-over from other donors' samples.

The nucleotides are TGCAGTGCTAGTGGGGGGTCGCCTGTGGAGGAGCAGTTCTTC. It is translated as CSASGGSPVEEQFF. Here the chain combines TRBV20-1 and TRBJ2-1; perhaps TRBD2 is the D gene, with 6 bases matching. V was cut back by 3 bases and J by 10 bases, leaving a gap of 19 bases between them. From the cysteine up to the phenylalanine, the CDR3 has a length of 14 residues. The CDR3 DNA has 42 bases and is translated from base 1. Based on the germline V gene (reference sequence), the CDR1 and CDR2 sequences are DFQATT and SNEGSKA.